A selection of T cell receptor beta chains follows, all from one sample in a study of CD8+ T cells in alopecia areata. Repertoires were generated with immunoSEQ multiplex PCR, while TCRdb's copy carries only in-frame clones and drops some. Found here are roughly 140,000 clones, more than 45% of them singletons; the top ten hold roughly a fifth. Sample: CD8+ T cells sorted from blood, taken at week 0. Every receptor here comes from a human donor with alopecia areata. CDR3s include the opening cysteine and the closing phenylalanine or tryptophan. The order of the fields is J gene, clone size, V gene, D gene, CDR3 protein, CDR3 DNA. The D gene is left open where the match is weak. Expanded clones are given a class, and other clones once, few, many or no size at all.

J gene: TRBJ2-1
clone size: few
V gene: TRBV29-1
D gene: -
CDR3 protein: CSVERGLGNEQFF
CDR3 DNA: TGCAGCGTTGAAAGGGGGTTGGGCAATGAGCAGTTCTTC

J gene: TRBJ2-7
clone size: -
V gene: TRBV11-2
D gene: -
CDR3 protein: CASSFGRQLVPDEQYF
CDR3 DNA: TGTGCCAGCAGCTTCGGGCGACAGTTAGTTCCAGACGAGCAGTACTTC

J gene: TRBJ1-1
clone size: -
V gene: TRBV19
D gene: -
CDR3 protein: CASSPHGGNTEAFF
CDR3 DNA: TGTGCCAGTAGTCCCCATGGGGGGAACACTGAAGCTTTCTTT

J gene: TRBJ2-5
clone size: few
V gene: TRBV29-1
D gene: TRBD2
CDR3 protein: CSVEVAGVEETQYF
CDR3 DNA: TGCAGCGTTGAAGTCGCGGGGGTTGAAGAGACCCAGTACTTC

J gene: TRBJ1-2
clone size: -
V gene: TRBV6-1
D gene: -
CDR3 protein: CASTGTLLYGYTF
CDR3 DNA: TGTGCCAGCACAGGGACATTGCTCTATGGCTACACCTTC

J gene: TRBJ2-3
clone size: few
V gene: TRBV29-1
D gene: TRBD2
CDR3 protein: CSVDPTSGSTDTQYF
CDR3 DNA: TGCAGCGTTGACCCGACTAGCGGGAGCACAGATACGCAGTATTTT

J gene: TRBJ1-2
clone size: -
V gene: TRBV29-1
D gene: -
CDR3 protein: CSVGGGSQGGYTF
CDR3 DNA: TGCAGCGTTGGTGGGGGAAGTCAGGGTGGCTACACCTTC

J gene: TRBJ2-6
clone size: once
V gene: TRBV9
D gene: -
CDR3 protein: CASSVRVVVAPGANVLTF
CDR3 DNA: TGTGCCAGCAGCGTTAGGGTGGTGGTCGCTCCTGGGGCCAACGTCCTGACTTTC

J gene: TRBJ2-1
clone size: -
V gene: TRBV7-8
D gene: TRBD1
CDR3 protein: CASSSGDRGEQFF
CDR3 DNA: TGTGCCAGCAGCTCGGGGGACAGGGGTGAGCAGTTCTTC

J gene: TRBJ1-3
clone size: few
V gene: TRBV13
D gene: TRBD1
CDR3 protein: CASSTGQGAAGNTIYF
CDR3 DNA: TGTGCCAGCAGCACGGGACAGGGGGCTGCTGGAAACACCATATATTTT

J gene: TRBJ2-7
clone size: few
V gene: TRBV15
D gene: -
CDR3 protein: CATSRPEGEQYF
CDR3 DNA: TGTGCCACCAGCAGGCCGGAGGGCGAGCAGTACTTC

J gene: TRBJ2-1
clone size: few
V gene: TRBV29-1
D gene: -
CDR3 protein: CSVAPRGGEQFF
CDR3 DNA: TGCAGCGTTGCCCCTCGCGGAGGTGAGCAGTTCTTC

J gene: TRBJ2-1
clone size: few
V gene: TRBV9
D gene: -
CDR3 protein: CASSVNSGPYNEQFF
CDR3 DNA: TGTGCCAGCAGCGTAAATTCGGGCCCCTACAATGAGCAGTTCTTC

J gene: TRBJ2-7
clone size: -
V gene: TRBV30
D gene: TRBD1
CDR3 protein: CASTGGVFPHEQYF
CDR3 DNA: TGTGCCTCCACAGGGGGTGTCTTTCCTCACGAGCAGTACTTC

J gene: TRBJ2-7
clone size: -
V gene: TRBV5-5
D gene: -
CDR3 protein: CASSFPGMNEQYF
CDR3 DNA: TGTGCCAGCAGCTTTCCAGGGATGAACGAGCAGTACTTC

J gene: TRBJ2-3
clone size: -
V gene: TRBV29-1
D gene: TRBD1
CDR3 protein: CSATGTATTDTQYF
CDR3 DNA: TGCAGCGCTACCGGGACAGCCACCACAGATACGCAGTATTTT

J gene: TRBJ2-7
clone size: -
V gene: TRBV7-9
D gene: -
CDR3 protein: CASSFGTYEQYF
CDR3 DNA: TGTGCCAGCAGCTTTGGGACCTACGAGCAGTACTTC

J gene: TRBJ1-2
clone size: -
V gene: TRBV29-1
D gene: TRBD1
CDR3 protein: CSVEEFGTRLRDRGPNYGYTF
CDR3 DNA: TGCAGCGTTGAAGAGTTTGGGACAAGGCTCCGGGACAGGGGACCTAACTATGGCTACACCTTC

J gene: TRBJ2-1
clone size: -
V gene: TRBV15
D gene: -
CDR3 protein: CATSRESQDEQFF
CDR3 DNA: TGTGCCACCAGCAGAGAATCTCAGGATGAGCAGTTCTTC

J gene: TRBJ1-1
clone size: -
V gene: TRBV29-1
D gene: -
CDR3 protein: CSVAENTEAFF
CDR3 DNA: TGCAGCGTTGCCGAGAACACTGAAGCTTTCTTT

J gene: TRBJ2-1
clone size: few
V gene: TRBV29-1
D gene: TRBD1
CDR3 protein: CSVGMDRGTGGGYEQFF
CDR3 DNA: TGCAGCGTTGGAATGGATCGTGGGACAGGGGGCGGTTATGAGCAGTTCTTC

J gene: TRBJ2-7
clone size: -
V gene: TRBV2
D gene: TRBD2
CDR3 protein: CASSTSGGTYEQYF
CDR3 DNA: TGTGCCAGCAGTACTAGCGGGGGGACCTACGAGCAGTACTTC

J gene: TRBJ1-1
clone size: few
V gene: TRBV19
D gene: TRBD1
CDR3 protein: CATRLRQGSNTEAFF
CDR3 DNA: TGTGCCACCAGGTTGAGACAGGGCTCTAACACTGAAGCTTTCTTT

J gene: TRBJ2-1
clone size: -
V gene: TRBV2
D gene: TRBD1
CDR3 protein: CASSDLSGTEYYNEQFF
CDR3 DNA: TGTGCCAGCAGTGACCTCTCGGGGACAGAGTATTACAATGAGCAGTTCTTC

J gene: TRBJ2-1
clone size: many
V gene: TRBV6-5
D gene: -
CDR3 protein: CASSYSRAGEQFF
CDR3 DNA: TGTGCCAGCAGTTACAGCAGGGCGGGTGAGCAGTTCTTC

J gene: TRBJ2-7
clone size: -
V gene: TRBV4-1
D gene: -
CDR3 protein: CASTGAAYEQYF
CDR3 DNA: TGCGCCAGCACGGGGGCAGCCTACGAGCAGTACTTC

J gene: TRBJ1-2
clone size: -
V gene: TRBV29-1
D gene: -
CDR3 protein: CSVPLSLGSYTF
CDR3 DNA: TGCAGCGTTCCTCTGAGCTTGGGGAGCTACACCTTC

J gene: TRBJ1-2
clone size: -
V gene: TRBV5-1
D gene: -
CDR3 protein: CASSLDLESGQYGYTF
CDR3 DNA: TGCGCCAGCAGCTTGGATCTCGAGTCGGGGCAGTATGGCTACACCTTC

J gene: TRBJ2-2
clone size: once
V gene: TRBV4-1
D gene: -
CDR3 protein: CASMNTGELFF
CDR3 DNA: TGCGCCAGCATGAACACCGGGGAGCTGTTTTTT

J gene: TRBJ2-5
clone size: -
V gene: TRBV29-1
D gene: TRBD2
CDR3 protein: CSAMRAGDATETQYF
CDR3 DNA: TGCAGCGCCATGAGAGCGGGGGACGCTACAGAGACCCAGTACTTC

J gene: TRBJ1-1
clone size: few
V gene: TRBV27
D gene: TRBD1
CDR3 protein: CASSSDRANTEAFF
CDR3 DNA: TGTGCCAGCAGTTCGGACAGGGCGAACACTGAAGCTTTCTTT

J gene: TRBJ2-1
clone size: -
V gene: TRBV7-3
D gene: -
CDR3 protein: CASSDDSAEYNEQFF
CDR3 DNA: TGTGCCAGCAGCGACGACAGTGCCGAATACAATGAGCAGTTCTTC

J gene: TRBJ1-1
clone size: -
V gene: TRBV30
D gene: -
CDR3 protein: CAWSIGGRTEAFF
CDR3 DNA: TGTGCCTGGAGTATAGGGGGGAGGACTGAAGCTTTCTTT

J gene: TRBJ2-1
clone size: -
V gene: TRBV27
D gene: -
CDR3 protein: CASSSSGTEQFF
CDR3 DNA: TGTGCCAGCAGTTCATCCGGGACTGAGCAGTTCTTC

J gene: TRBJ1-1
clone size: -
V gene: TRBV2
D gene: TRBD1
CDR3 protein: CASLPGGVGDTEAFF
CDR3 DNA: TGTGCCAGCCTTCCAGGGGGGGTCGGCGACACTGAAGCTTTCTTT

J gene: TRBJ1-5
clone size: few
V gene: TRBV14
D gene: -
CDR3 protein: CASSQANQPQHF
CDR3 DNA: TGTGCCAGCAGCCAAGCAAATCAGCCCCAGCATTTT

J gene: TRBJ2-1
clone size: -
V gene: TRBV5-6
D gene: -
CDR3 protein: CASSLGDNTQFF
CDR3 DNA: TGTGCCAGCAGCTTGGGGGACAATACGCAGTTCTTC

J gene: TRBJ1-1
clone size: few
V gene: TRBV27
D gene: -
CDR3 protein: CASSSGYEAFF
CDR3 DNA: TGTGCCAGCAGTTCGGGATACGAAGCTTTCTTT